These T cell receptor beta chains were read from a single sample in a study of neurological immune-mediated disorders. TCRdb passed the 5' RACE reads through MiXCR, listing each CDR3 protein once. The sample lists about 53,000 distinct CDR3 sequences; 8% to 9% were seen once. The sample consisted of PBMCs. The receptors were sampled from a woman aged 40 to 49 in good health. CDR3s include the opening cysteine and the closing phenylalanine or tryptophan. Each record gives: clone size, V gene, D gene, CDR3 length, J gene, CDR3 protein. D genes are given only for firm matches. Size is omitted from some rows. Given values are once, few, many or a class for expanded clones.

size: .; V: TRBV12-3/TRBV12-4; D: .; length: 15; J: TRBJ2-7; CDR3: CASSFGGWGLNEQYF
size: many; V: TRBV4-3; D: .; length: 16; J: TRBJ2-3; CDR3: CASSLRGDSSTDTQYF
size: few; V: TRBV6-2/TRBV6-3; D: .; length: 13; J: TRBJ1-1; CDR3: CASSYLWNTEAFF
size: .; V: TRBV30; D: .; length: 11; J: TRBJ1-3; CDR3: CAWTPGNTIYF
size: many; V: TRBV11-3; D: .; length: 14; J: TRBJ2-3; CDR3: CASSLEGYPDTQYF
size: many; V: TRBV6-1; D: TRBD2; length: 16; J: TRBJ2-2; CDR3: CASSGREGANTGELFF
size: .; V: TRBV4-2; D: .; length: 15; J: TRBJ1-1; CDR3: CASSLGWGGGTEAFF
size: few; V: TRBV19; D: .; length: 13; J: TRBJ1-2; CDR3: CATFPGRPYGYTF
size: many; V: TRBV4-1; D: .; length: 12; J: TRBJ2-1; CDR3: CASSHIRDKQFF
size: many; V: TRBV5-5; D: TRBD1; length: 16; J: TRBJ2-7; CDR3: CASSHLSGQGNYEQYF
size: many; V: TRBV10-3; D: .; length: 16; J: TRBJ2-1; CDR3: CAIRAPGSHSYNEQFF
size: few; V: TRBV7-2; D: TRBD1; length: 16; J: TRBJ1-2; CDR3: CASSSWGGDRAYGYTF
size: many; V: TRBV12-3/TRBV12-4; D: TRBD2; length: 17; J: TRBJ2-7; CDR3: CASSFSPPGLASYEQYF
size: many; V: TRBV20-1; D: TRBD2; length: 18; J: TRBJ2-1; CDR3: CSARARTSGGNHYNEQFF
size: .; V: TRBV20-1; D: .; length: 14; J: TRBJ1-2; CDR3: CSALQSWGNYGYTF
size: .; V: TRBV12-3/TRBV12-4; D: TRBD1; length: 16; J: TRBJ1-1; CDR3: CASSYNRGILGTEAFF
size: .; V: TRBV20-1; D: TRBD2; length: 20; J: TRBJ2-3; CDR3: CSARRGAGTSGFSSTDTQYF
size: many; V: TRBV29-1; D: .; length: 16; J: TRBJ1-1; CDR3: CSVEDPTPRAATEAFF
size: many; V: TRBV4-3; D: .; length: 12; J: TRBJ1-2; CDR3: CASSGQFYGYTF
size: many; V: TRBV6-2/TRBV6-3; D: .; length: 15; J: TRBJ1-1; CDR3: CASSPHRQNGPEAFF
size: many; V: TRBV29-1; D: .; length: 14; J: TRBJ1-2; CDR3: CSVEDPGVVDGYTF
size: .; V: TRBV6-5; D: .; length: 15; J: TRBJ2-7; CDR3: CASSPYRGTVDEQYF
size: many; V: TRBV7-2; D: TRBD2; length: 15; J: TRBJ2-5; CDR3: CASSSGLAGQETQYF
size: many; V: TRBV25-1; D: .; length: 16; J: TRBJ1-1; CDR3: CASSEYFSGENTEAFF
size: many; V: TRBV6-2/TRBV6-3; D: .; length: 14; J: TRBJ2-4; CDR3: CASRPGLAKNIQYF
size: many; V: TRBV6-5; D: .; length: 12; J: TRBJ2-2; CDR3: CASGGQTGELFF
size: many; V: TRBV5-1; D: TRBD2; length: 17; J: TRBJ2-1; CDR3: CASSQTSGISSYNEQFF
size: many; V: TRBV6-2/TRBV6-3; D: TRBD2; length: 18; J: TRBJ2-1; CDR3: CASSYSPLTSGSRDEQFF
size: many; V: TRBV6-6; D: .; length: 14; J: TRBJ1-1; CDR3: CASRETGLSTEAFF
size: .; V: TRBV19; D: .; length: 16; J: TRBJ1-1; CDR3: CASSIYSGAPVSEAFF
size: medium-sized; V: TRBV5-6; D: .; length: 15; J: TRBJ1-5; CDR3: CASSSVPGADQPQHF
size: many; V: TRBV6-5; D: TRBD1; length: 16; J: TRBJ2-7; CDR3: CASSYSMPGQTYEQYF
size: many; V: TRBV7-2; D: .; length: 14; J: TRBJ2-1; CDR3: CASGPNFAYNEQFF
size: many; V: TRBV10-3; D: TRBD2; length: 14; J: TRBJ2-2; CDR3: CATKRGEDTGELFF
size: many; V: TRBV20-1; D: .; length: 14; J: TRBJ2-2; CDR3: CSARLQTNTGELFF
size: many; V: TRBV12-3/TRBV12-4; D: TRBD2; length: 16; J: TRBJ2-2; CDR3: CASLYGLAGGAGELFF
size: many; V: TRBV6-4; D: TRBD1; length: 14; J: TRBJ1-5; CDR3: CASSSTGVDQPQHF
size: many; V: TRBV5-6; D: .; length: 13; J: TRBJ2-1; CDR3: CASSGNKRSEQFF
size: many; V: TRBV12-3/TRBV12-4; D: TRBD1; length: 19; J: TRBJ1-5; CDR3: CASSPLPGTGAYSNQPQHF
size: few; V: TRBV9; D: TRBD2; length: 15; J: TRBJ2-3; CDR3: CASSDQLAGADTQYF
size: many; V: TRBV7-2; D: TRBD2; length: 18; J: TRBJ2-3; CDR3: CASSLMGSGTSGTDTQYF
size: few; V: TRBV6-6; D: TRBD1; length: 16; J: TRBJ1-2; CDR3: CASSPERTGNTYGYTF
size: few; V: TRBV24-1; D: .; length: 12; J: TRBJ2-1; CDR3: CATSRAANEQFF
size: many; V: TRBV12-3/TRBV12-4; D: .; length: 16; J: TRBJ2-1; CDR3: CASSPRGPPSYNEQFF
size: many; V: TRBV3-1; D: .; length: 13; J: TRBJ1-2; CDR3: CASSAGRWDGYTF
size: many; V: TRBV4-1; D: TRBD1; length: 15; J: TRBJ2-1; CDR3: CASSPGTGDYNEQFF
size: .; V: TRBV20-1; D: TRBD2; length: 14; J: TRBJ2-1; CDR3: CSAIWREWYNEQFF
size: many; V: TRBV20-1; D: TRBD1; length: 14; J: TRBJ1-6; CDR3: CSARYDRGSSPLHF
size: many; V: TRBV12-3/TRBV12-4; D: .; length: 14; J: TRBJ2-3; CDR3: CASSSGRFRGTQYF
size: many; V: TRBV20-1; D: .; length: 14; J: TRBJ1-5; CDR3: CSARRAGWNQPQHF